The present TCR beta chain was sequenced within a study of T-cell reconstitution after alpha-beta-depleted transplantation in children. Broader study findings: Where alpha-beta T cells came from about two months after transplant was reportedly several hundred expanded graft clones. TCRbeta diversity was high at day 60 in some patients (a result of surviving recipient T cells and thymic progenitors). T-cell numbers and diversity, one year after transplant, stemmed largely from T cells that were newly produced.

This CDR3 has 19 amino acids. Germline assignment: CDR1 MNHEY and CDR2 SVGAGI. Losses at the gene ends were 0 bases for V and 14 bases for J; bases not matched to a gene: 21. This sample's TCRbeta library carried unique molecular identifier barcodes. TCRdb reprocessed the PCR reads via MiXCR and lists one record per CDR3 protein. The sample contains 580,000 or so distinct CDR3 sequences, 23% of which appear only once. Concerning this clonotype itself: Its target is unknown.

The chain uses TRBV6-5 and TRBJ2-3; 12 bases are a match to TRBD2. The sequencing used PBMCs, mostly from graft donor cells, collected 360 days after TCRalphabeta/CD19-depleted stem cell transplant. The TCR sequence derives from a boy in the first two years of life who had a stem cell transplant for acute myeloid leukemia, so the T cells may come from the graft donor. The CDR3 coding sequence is TGTGCCAGCAGTTACTCCCGTTCGGCTAGCGGGGGGGCCGAACGGGTACGGTATTTT. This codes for CASSYSRSASGGAERVRYF.